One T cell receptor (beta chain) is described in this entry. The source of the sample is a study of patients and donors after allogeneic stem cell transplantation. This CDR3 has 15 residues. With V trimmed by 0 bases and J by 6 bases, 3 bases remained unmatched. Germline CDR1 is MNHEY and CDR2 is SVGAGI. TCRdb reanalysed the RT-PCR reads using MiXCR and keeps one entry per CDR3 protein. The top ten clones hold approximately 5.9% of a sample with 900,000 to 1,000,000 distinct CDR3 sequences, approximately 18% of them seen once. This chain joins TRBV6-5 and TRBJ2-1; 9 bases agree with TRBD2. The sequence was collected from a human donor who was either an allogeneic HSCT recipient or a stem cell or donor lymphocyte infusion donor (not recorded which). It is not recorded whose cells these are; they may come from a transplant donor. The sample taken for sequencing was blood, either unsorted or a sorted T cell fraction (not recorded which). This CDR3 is CASSYSGLAGNEQFF. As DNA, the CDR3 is TGTGCCAGCAGTTACTCGGGACTAGCTGGCAATGAGCAGTTCTTC.